This T cell receptor (beta chain) was retrieved from a study of blood T cell repertoires in COVID-19. Turning to the study itself: The samples span acute and convalescent COVID-19 from the United States, Italy and Spain. The cDNA or gDNA used as material had been derived from T cells, B-cell-depleted T cells, or PBMCs.

Under the authors' procedure: Counts of nucleated cells, estimated from reference gene primer amplification, were obtained. Profiled with immunoSEQ multiplex PCR; TCRdb holds only in-frame clones, not every one. The V and J calls and clone size come from that table; D and trimming were worked out from the DNA. Found here are around 20,000 clones, around 92% of them singletons; the top ten hold 7.4%. The CDR3 loop spans 15 amino acids. Germline V gene lookup returns CDR1 SGHRS and CDR2 YFSETQ. V was shortened by 0 bases and J by 5 bases, with 14 bases between the two germline ends. This receptor was identified in an older man with active COVID-19. Source material: peripheral blood. The chain is built from TRBV5-1 and TRBJ2-5; D perhaps matches TRBD2 (6 bases). The CDR3 here is CASSLGYGGKETQYF. CDR3 DNA: TGCGCCAGCAGCTTGGGCTATGGGGGGAAGGAGACCCAGTACTTC.